One and the same sample provided the 14 T cell receptor beta chains below, sequenced in a study of cytomegalovirus exposure and HLA in healthy donors. Libraries were prepared by immunoSEQ multiplex PCR; TCRdb keeps only in-frame clonotypes and omits some of them. The sample records hundreds of thousands of clones, 80% to 85% being singletons. Sequenced material: PBMCs. These receptors all come from a woman aged 25 to 39 in good health and CMV-seropositive.

V and J are TRBV11-3 and TRBJ2-1, with D hard to call. This CDR3 contains 16 residues. The germline V and J ends were trimmed by 5 bases and 6 bases, with 20 bases remaining between them. In germline, CDR1 is SGHNT, CDR2 YENEEA. The CDR3 here is CASSPLMGPGFNEQFF. The CDR3 coding sequence is TGTGCCAGCAGCCCCCTGATGGGTCCCGGTTTCAATGAGCAGTTCTTC.

The chain has TRBV9 and TRBJ2-1, with D uncertain. Trimming shortened V by 4 bases and J by 3 bases, and 17 bases separated the two germline ends. Germline V CDR1 and CDR2: SGDLS, YYNGEE. This CDR3 comprises 16 residues. Here the CDR3 DNA reads TGTGCCAGCAGCCAAGAGGATCTAGTCGTCTACAATGAGCAGTTCTTC. It codes for CASSQEDLVVYNEQFF.

The V call is TRBV6-1, the J call TRBJ1-5; 7 bases map to TRBD1. Per the germline V gene, CDR1 is MNHNS and CDR2 is SASEGT. Unmatched junction bases numbered 4, after V lost 6 bases and J lost 5 bases. The CDR3 has 13 residues. The DNA for the CDR3 is TGTGCCAGCAGGCACAGGGGTGATCAGCCCCAGCATTTT. It is translated as CASRHRGDQPQHF.

This chain uses TRBV27 with TRBJ2-7; 9 bases line up with TRBD1. The CDR3 spans 15 residues. After removal of 4 bases from V and 6 bases from J, the junction contained 10 bases not matched to a gene. Germline assignment: CDR1 MNHEY and CDR2 SMNVEV (reference sequence). The CDR3 coding sequence is TGTGCCAGCAGTTGGTCCGGGACAGGGCACGGCGAGCAGTACTTC. Translation gives CASSWSGTGHGEQYF.

This clone has just one count. The V gene is TRBV5-6, the J gene TRBJ2-7; D could derive from TRBD1 or TRBD2 (5 bases each). The germline V and J ends were trimmed by 6 bases and 3 bases, with 19 bases remaining between them. In germline, CDR1 is SGHDT, CDR2 YYEEEE. The CDR3 runs 15 residues. The CDR3 is CASTAPGTPLYEQYF. CDR3 bases: TGTGCCAGCACCGCACCAGGGACGCCGCTCTACGAGCAGTACTTC.

This clone came up once. V gene TRBV4-2 combines with J gene TRBJ2-4, with 7 bases fitting TRBD1. Germline V gene lookup returns CDR1 LGHNA and CDR2 YNFKEQ. This CDR3 has 16 amino acids. With V trimmed by 0 bases and J by 7 bases, 9 bases remained unmatched. The CDR3 coding sequence is TGTGCCAGCAGCCAAGATCTTGGGCAGGGGGTCAACATTCAGTACTTC. This gives the protein CASSQDLGQGVNIQYF.

The sample holds one count of this clone. This rearrangement joins TRBV27 to TRBJ1-5, with a tentative D call TRBD1 (5 bases). The V and J ends lost 4 bases and 5 bases respectively, with 21 bases between them. This CDR3 contains 17 residues. The germline V gene has CDR1 MNHEY and CDR2 SMNVEV (reference sequence). CDR3 amino acids: CASSSEAGQGGYQPQHF. DNA for the CDR3: TGTGCCAGCAGTTCGGAGGCCGGACAAGGTGGGTATCAGCCCCAGCATTTT.

This chain uses TRBV5-1 with TRBJ1-1; the D gene is possibly TRBD1 (6 bases). Germline V lookup: CDR1 SGHRS, CDR2 YFSETQ. This CDR3 is built from 17 residues. V was clipped by 2 bases and J by 1 base, with 18 bases between them. CDR3: CASSFEKGGVTNTEAFF. DNA for the CDR3: TGCGCCAGCAGCTTCGAAAAAGGGGGGGTTACGAACACTGAAGCTTTCTTT.

The chain carries TRBV14 and TRBJ1-2; D gene unclear. This CDR3 spans 14 amino acids. V was cut by 0 bases and J by 4 bases, with 9 bases left in between. Germline-derived CDR1 and CDR2 are SGHDN and FVKESK. As DNA, the CDR3 is TGTGCCAGCAGCCAAGAGATAGGGTCCTATGGCTACACCTTC. As protein: CASSQEIGSYGYTF.

Only one count was recorded for this clone. The chain carries TRBV2 and TRBJ2-7; 8 bases are shared with TRBD1. The CDR3 is 14 residues long. V lost 6 bases to trimming and J lost 0 bases; unmatched junction nucleotides: 4. Germline V CDR1 and CDR2: SNHLY, FYNNEI. The CDR3 reads CASRVQGVSYEQYF. Written as DNA, the CDR3 is TGTGCCAGCAGAGTACAGGGGGTCTCCTACGAGCAGTACTTC.

V gene TRBV5-1 combines with J gene TRBJ2-7; no reliable D call. The CDR3 sequence is 12 residues long. Looked up from germline, CDR1 is SGHRS and CDR2 is YFSETQ. Between the trimmed V and J ends, which lost 4 bases and 3 bases, there was a span of 8 bases. The chain's CDR3 is CASSIKRYEQYF. The CDR3 DNA reads as TGCGCCAGCAGCATAAAGCGCTACGAGCAGTACTTC.

The chain joins TRBV5-4 to TRBJ2-2; 9 bases are a match to TRBD1. Germline CDR1 is SGHNT and CDR2 is YYREEE (reference sequence). The ends lost 7 bases at V and 0 bases at J; junction bases unmatched: 4. This CDR3 comprises 15 residues. Here the CDR3 DNA reads TGTGCCAGCCATGACAGGGGGGCGAACACCGGGGAGCTGTTTTTT. Protein sequence: CASHDRGANTGELFF.

The V call is TRBV4-1, the J call TRBJ2-1; 14 nucleotides match TRBD2. CDR1 is MGHRA, CDR2 YSYEKL, per germline. V lost 4 bases and J lost 5; bases outside the gene matches: 4. The CDR3 totals 16 residues. The DNA for the CDR3 is TGCGCCAGCAGCCGACTAGCGGGAGGGGACAACAATGAGCAGTTCTTC. It codes for CASSRLAGGDNNEQFF.

The V gene is TRBV5-1, the J gene TRBJ1-1; D is ambiguous. Germline V gene data show CDR1 as SGHRS and CDR2 as YFSETQ. The V and J ends lost 4 bases and 4 bases respectively, with 17 bases between them. The CDR3 is 15 residues long. CDR3 amino acids: CASSQHEGLGTEAFF. The CDR3 DNA is TGCGCCAGCAGCCAGCATGAGGGTTTGGGCACTGAAGCTTTCTTT.